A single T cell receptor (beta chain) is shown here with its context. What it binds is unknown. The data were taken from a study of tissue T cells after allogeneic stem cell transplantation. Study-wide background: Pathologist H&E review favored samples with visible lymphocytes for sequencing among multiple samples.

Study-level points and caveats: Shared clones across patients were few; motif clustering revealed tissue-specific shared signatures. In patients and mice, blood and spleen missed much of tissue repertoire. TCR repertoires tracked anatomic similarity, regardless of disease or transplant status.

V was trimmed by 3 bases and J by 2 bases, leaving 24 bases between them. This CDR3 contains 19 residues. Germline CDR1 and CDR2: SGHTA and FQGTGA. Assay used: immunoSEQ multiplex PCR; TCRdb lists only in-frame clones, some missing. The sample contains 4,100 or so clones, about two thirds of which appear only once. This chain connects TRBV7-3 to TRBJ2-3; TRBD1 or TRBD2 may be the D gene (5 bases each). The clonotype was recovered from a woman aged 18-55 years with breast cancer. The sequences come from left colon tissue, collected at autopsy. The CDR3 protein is CASSFNGAPPGPDTDTQYF. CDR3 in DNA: TGTGCCAGCAGCTTTAACGGAGCCCCACCGGGACCGGACACAGATACGCAGTATTTT.